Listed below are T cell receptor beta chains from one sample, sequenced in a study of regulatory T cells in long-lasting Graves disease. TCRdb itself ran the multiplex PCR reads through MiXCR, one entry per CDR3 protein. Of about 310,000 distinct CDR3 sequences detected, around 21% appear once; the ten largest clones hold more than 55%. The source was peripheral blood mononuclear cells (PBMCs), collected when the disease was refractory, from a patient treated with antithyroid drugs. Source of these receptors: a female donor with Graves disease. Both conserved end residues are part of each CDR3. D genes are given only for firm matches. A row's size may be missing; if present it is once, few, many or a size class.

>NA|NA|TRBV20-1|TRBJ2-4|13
CSAPIIAKNIQYF
TGCAGTGCTCCAATCATAGCCAAAAACATTCAGTACTTC
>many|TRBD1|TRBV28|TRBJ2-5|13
CASRGQGEETQYF
TGTGCCAGCAGGGGACAGGGAGAAGAGACCCAGTACTTC
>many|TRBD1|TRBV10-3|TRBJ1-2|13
CAISQDRAYGYTF
TGTGCCATCAGCCAGGACAGGGCCTATGGCTACACCTTC
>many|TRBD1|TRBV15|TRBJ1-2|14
CATSRGQGAGGYTF
TGTGCCACCAGCAGAGGACAGGGGGCGGGTGGCTACACCTTC
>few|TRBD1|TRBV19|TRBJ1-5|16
CASSRRDRGINQPQHF
TGTGCCAGTAGTCGCCGCGACAGGGGGATCAATCAGCCCCAGCATTTT
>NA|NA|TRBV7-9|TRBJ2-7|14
CASSRDTDSYEQYF
TGTGCCAGCAGTAGGGACACGGACTCCTACGAGCAGTACTTC
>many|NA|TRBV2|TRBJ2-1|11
CASSLANEQFF
TGTGCCAGCAGTCTTGCGAATGAGCAGTTCTTC
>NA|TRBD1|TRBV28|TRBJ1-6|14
CASSLTGGHSPLHF
TGTGCCAGCAGTTTGACAGGGGGCCATTCACCCCTCCACTTT
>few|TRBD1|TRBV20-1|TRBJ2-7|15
CSARTGQGGDYEQYF
TGCAGTGCTAGAACGGGACAGGGGGGGGACTACGAGCAGTACTTC
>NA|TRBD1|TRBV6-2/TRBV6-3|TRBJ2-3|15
CASNHDRGSTDTQYF
TGTGCCAGCAACCATGACAGGGGGAGCACAGATACGCAGTATTTT